This paragraph covers one TCR beta chain sequence. The data originate from a study of blood T cells in healthy people across ages. Primed by a sample-barcoded 5' primer and a J-beta primer mix, a second PCR proceeded for roughly 6 to 12 cycles. Sequencing recovered at least 2.5 million CDR3-containing paired-end reads from each sample. TCRdb independently ran MiXCR on the 5' RACE reads; one entry per CDR3 protein. The table lists approximately 880,000 distinct CDR3 sequences, 48% of them singletons, with roughly 12% in the top ten. The germline V gene has CDR1 MDHEN and CDR2 SYDVKM. V was pared by 5 bases and J by 4 bases, with 16 bases between. The CDR3 is 15 amino acids.

The sequence derives from a man aged 30-40 years in good health. The genes are TRBV28 and TRBJ2-3; no reliable D call. The sequenced sample consisted of blood. The CDR3 bases are TGTGCCAGCAGTCCCCCCGGGCCTTCGGCAGATACGCAGTATTTT. This codes for CASSPPGPSADTQYF.